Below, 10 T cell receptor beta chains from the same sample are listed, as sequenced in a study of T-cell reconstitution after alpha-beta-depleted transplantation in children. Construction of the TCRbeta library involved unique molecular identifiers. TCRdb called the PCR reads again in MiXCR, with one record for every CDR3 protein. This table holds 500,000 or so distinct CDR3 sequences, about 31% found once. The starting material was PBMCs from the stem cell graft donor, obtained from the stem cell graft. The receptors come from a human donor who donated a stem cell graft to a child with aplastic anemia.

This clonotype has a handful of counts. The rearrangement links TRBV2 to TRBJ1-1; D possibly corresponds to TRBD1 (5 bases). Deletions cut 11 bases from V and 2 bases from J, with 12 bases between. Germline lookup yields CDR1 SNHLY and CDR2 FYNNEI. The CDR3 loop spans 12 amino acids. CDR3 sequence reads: CAGRDANTEAFF. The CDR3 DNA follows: TGTGCCGGGCGGGACGCCAACACTGAAGCTTTCTTT.

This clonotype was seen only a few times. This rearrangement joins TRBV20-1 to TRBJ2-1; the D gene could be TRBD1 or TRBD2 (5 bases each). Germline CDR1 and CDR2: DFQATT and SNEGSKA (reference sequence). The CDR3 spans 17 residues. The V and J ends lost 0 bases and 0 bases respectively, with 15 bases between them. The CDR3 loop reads CSAREPGRGRSYNEQFF. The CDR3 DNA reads TGCAGTGCTAGAGAACCGGGTCGGGGACGCTCCTACAATGAGCAGTTCTTC.

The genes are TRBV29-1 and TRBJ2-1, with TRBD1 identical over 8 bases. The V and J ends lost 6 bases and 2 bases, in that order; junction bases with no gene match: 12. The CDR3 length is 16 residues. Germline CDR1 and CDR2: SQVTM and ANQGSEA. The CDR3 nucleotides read TGCAGCGTCGACAGGGGATCCCCTCTGGCCTACAATGAGCAGTTCTTC. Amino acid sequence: CSVDRGSPLAYNEQFF.

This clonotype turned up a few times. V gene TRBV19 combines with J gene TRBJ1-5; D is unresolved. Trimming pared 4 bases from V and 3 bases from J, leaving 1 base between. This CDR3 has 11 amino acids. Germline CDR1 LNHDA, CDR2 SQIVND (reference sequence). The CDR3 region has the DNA TGTGCCAGTAGTAACAATCAGCCCCAGCATTTT. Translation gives CASSNNQPQHF.

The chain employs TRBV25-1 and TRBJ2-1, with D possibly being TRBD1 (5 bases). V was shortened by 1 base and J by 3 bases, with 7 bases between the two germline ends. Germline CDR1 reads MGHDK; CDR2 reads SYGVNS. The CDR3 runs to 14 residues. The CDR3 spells CASSEWGNYNEQFF. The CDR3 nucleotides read TGTGCCAGCAGTGAATGGGGCAACTACAATGAGCAGTTCTTC.

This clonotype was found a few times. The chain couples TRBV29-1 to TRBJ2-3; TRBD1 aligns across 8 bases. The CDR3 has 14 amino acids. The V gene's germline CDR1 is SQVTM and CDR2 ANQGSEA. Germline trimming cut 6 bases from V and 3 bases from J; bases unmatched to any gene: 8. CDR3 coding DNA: TGCAGCGTAGGACAGGGATCTCTTACAGATACGCAGTATTTT. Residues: CSVGQGSLTDTQYF.

CDR3 in DNA: TGTGCCAGTTCGGGAGTTTCCCGGGTCTACCAAGAGACCCAGTACTTC. Protein sequence: CASSGVSRVYQETQYF. This chain joins TRBV6-2 or TRBV6-3 and TRBJ2-5, with a possible D match to TRBD2 (6 bases). This CDR3 has 16 residues. V lost 9 bases and J lost 0, with 20 bases in between. Per germline, CDR1 MNHEY and CDR2 SVGEGT.

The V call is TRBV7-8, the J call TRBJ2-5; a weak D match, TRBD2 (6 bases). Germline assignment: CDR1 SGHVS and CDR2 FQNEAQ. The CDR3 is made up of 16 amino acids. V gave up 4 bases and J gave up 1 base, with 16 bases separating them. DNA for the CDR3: TGTGCCAGCAGCTGGGGGAGTTTTAGCGGCCAAGAGACCCAGTACTTC. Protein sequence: CASSWGSFSGQETQYF.

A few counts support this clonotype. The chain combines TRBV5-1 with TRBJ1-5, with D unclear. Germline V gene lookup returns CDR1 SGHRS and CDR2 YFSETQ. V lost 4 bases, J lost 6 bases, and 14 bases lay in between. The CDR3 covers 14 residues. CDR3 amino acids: CASSRSDPSQPQHF. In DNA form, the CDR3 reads TGCGCCAGCAGCCGTTCCGATCCCAGTCAGCCCCAGCATTTT.

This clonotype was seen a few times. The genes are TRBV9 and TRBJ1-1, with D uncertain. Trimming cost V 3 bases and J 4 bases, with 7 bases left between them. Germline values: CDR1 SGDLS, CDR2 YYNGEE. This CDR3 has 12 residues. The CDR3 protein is CASSGDTTEAFF. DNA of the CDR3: TGTGCCAGCAGCGGAGACACCACTGAAGCTTTCTTT. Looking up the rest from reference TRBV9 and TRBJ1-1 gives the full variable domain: DSGVTQTPKHLITATGQRVTLRCSPRSGDLSVYWYQQSLDQGLQFLIQYYNGEERAKGNILERFSAQQFPDLHSELNLSSLELGDSALYFCASSGDTTEAFFGQGTRLTVV.